The text below deals with one TCR beta chain. No antigen is known for it. The CD4+ fraction was divided into a CD45RA+ naive subset and a CD45RA-negative memory subset. V lost 7 bases and J 0 bases, leaving 10 bases between the germline ends. The length of the CDR3 is 14 residues. CDR1 and CDR2 (germline): SGDLS, YYNGEE. The deep-level immunoSEQ assay was used. Sorted-subset replicate PCRs used about 0.2 ug DNA, about 30,000 T cell genomes. Clones were read by immunoSEQ multiplex PCR, and TCRdb kept only the in-frame ones, dropping some. This sample has some 2,100,000 clones, with approximately 95% found just once. The data derive from a study of shared clonotypes between healthy human individuals. Overall study results and limits: Non-shared clonotypes displayed generation probabilities falling below those of clonotypes present in all four donors.

The clonotype originates from a man aged 18 to 30 in good health. The rearrangement joins TRBV9 to TRBJ2-2; D call uncertain. The sequenced sample was naive CD4+ T cells sorted from blood. Subset indicated: CD45RA+ positively selected. The CDR3 bases are TGTGCCAGCTCCGTTAATTCGAACACCGGGGAGCTGTTTTTT. It encodes CASSVNSNTGELFF. Drawing the rest from reference TRBV9 and TRBJ2-2, the complete variable domain is DSGVTQTPKHLITATGQRVTLRCSPRSGDLSVYWYQQSLDQGLQFLIQYYNGEERAKGNILERFSAQQFPDLHSELNLSSLELGDSALYFCASSVNSNTGELFFGEGSRLTVL.